Listed here are 6 T cell receptor beta chains from one sample, sequenced in a study of CD8+ T cells in alopecia areata. The treatment here: oral pan-JAK inhibitor, 5-10 mg twice daily. Extracted from the samples, RNA was reverse transcribed into cDNA to serve as the sequencing template. Using immunoSEQ multiplex PCR, the repertoire was profiled, and TCRdb retains in-frame clones only, with some absent. Of 150,000 to 200,000 clones detected, less than 70% appear once; the ten largest clones hold roughly 1.3%. The source was CD4+ T cells sorted from blood, collected between weeks 49 and 50, from a patient treated with tofacitinib. Receptors originate from a human donor with alopecia areata.

The chain combines TRBV7-9 with TRBJ1-1; D is possibly TRBD1 (5 bases). The germline V and J ends were trimmed by 4 bases and 13 bases, with 19 bases remaining between them. The CDR3 extends over 13 amino acids. Per the germline V gene, CDR1 is SEHNR and CDR2 is FQNEAQ (reference sequence). The chain's CDR3 is CASSWGRDPPGFF. The CDR3, as DNA: TGTGCCAGCAGCTGGGGCCGGGACCCCCCGGGTTTCTTT.

Here the CDR3 reads CASSPFGGNTIYF. In DNA form, the CDR3 reads TGTGCCAGCAGTCCTTTTGGGGGAAACACCATATATTTT. The chain uses TRBV27 and TRBJ1-3; no definite D call. V shed 5 bases and J shed 4 bases, with 9 bases lying between them. Looked up from germline, CDR1 is MNHEY and CDR2 is SMNVEV (reference sequence). This CDR3 region has 13 residues.

This clone was seen more than once but under ten times. This chain joins TRBV29-1 and TRBJ1-2, with TRBD1 matching over 11 bases. Germline-derived CDR1 and CDR2 are SQVTM and ANQGSEA. The length of the CDR3 is 14 residues. Unmatched junction bases numbered 4, after V lost 3 bases and J lost 4 bases. The CDR3 protein is CSVERTGGGYGYTF. Here the CDR3 DNA reads TGCAGCGTTGAGCGGACAGGGGGCGGCTATGGCTACACCTTC.

This clone has more than one count but fewer than ten. The rearrangement joins TRBV27 to TRBJ2-3; possibly TRBD2 for D (6 bases). V lost 6 bases, J lost 3 bases, and 16 bases lay in between. The CDR3 covers 15 residues. The germline gives CDR1 MNHEY, CDR2 SMNVEV (reference sequence). The CDR3 sequence: CASSFAGIETDTQYF. The CDR3, as DNA: TGTGCCAGCAGCTTTGCGGGGATTGAAACAGATACGCAGTATTTT.

The rearrangement joins TRBV25-1 to TRBJ2-3, with TRBD2 matching 7 bases. Trimming took 4 bases from V and 0 from J; bases not matched to a gene: 4. CDR1 and CDR2 from the germline V gene are MGHDK and SYGVNS. The CDR3 spans 15 residues. CDR3 bases: TGTGCCAGCAGTGCCTTGGGAGGGAGCACAGATACGCAGTATTTT. It specifies CASSALGGSTDTQYF.

V usage is TRBV15 and J usage is TRBJ2-5; possibly TRBD1 or TRBD2 for D (5 bases each). The germline V and J ends were trimmed by 4 bases and 2 bases, with 8 bases remaining between them. This CDR3 is 13 amino acids long. Germline V lookup: CDR1 LNHNV, CDR2 YYDKDF (reference sequence). CDR3 protein: CATSTGAQETQYF. The CDR3 DNA reads as TGTGCCACCAGCACCGGGGCTCAAGAGACCCAGTACTTC.